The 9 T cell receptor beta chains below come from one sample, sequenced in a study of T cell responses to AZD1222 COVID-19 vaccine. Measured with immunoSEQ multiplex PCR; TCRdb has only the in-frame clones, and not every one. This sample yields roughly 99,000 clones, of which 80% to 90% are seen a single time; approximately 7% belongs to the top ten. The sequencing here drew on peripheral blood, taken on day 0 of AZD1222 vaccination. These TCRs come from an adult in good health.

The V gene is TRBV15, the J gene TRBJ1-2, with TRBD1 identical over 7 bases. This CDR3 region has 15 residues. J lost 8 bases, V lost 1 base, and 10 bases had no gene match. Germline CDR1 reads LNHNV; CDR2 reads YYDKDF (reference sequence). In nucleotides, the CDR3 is TGTGCCACCAGCAGAGTGGGACAGCAAAGGGAGGGCTACACCTTC. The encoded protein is CATSRVGQQREGYTF.

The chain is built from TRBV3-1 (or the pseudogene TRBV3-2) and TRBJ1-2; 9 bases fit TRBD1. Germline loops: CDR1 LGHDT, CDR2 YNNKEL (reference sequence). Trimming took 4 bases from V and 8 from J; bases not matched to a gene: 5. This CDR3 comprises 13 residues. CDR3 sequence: CASSRDRVGGYTF. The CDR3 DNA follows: TGTGCCAGCAGCCGGGACAGGGTGGGAGGCTACACCTTC.

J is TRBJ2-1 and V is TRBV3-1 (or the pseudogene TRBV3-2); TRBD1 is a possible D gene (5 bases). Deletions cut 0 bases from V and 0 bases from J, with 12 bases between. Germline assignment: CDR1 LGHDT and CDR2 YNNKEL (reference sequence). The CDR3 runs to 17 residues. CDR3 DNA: TGTGCCAGCAGCCAAGAGGGGCTGGGAAACTCCTACAATGAGCAGTTCTTC. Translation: CASSQEGLGNSYNEQFF.

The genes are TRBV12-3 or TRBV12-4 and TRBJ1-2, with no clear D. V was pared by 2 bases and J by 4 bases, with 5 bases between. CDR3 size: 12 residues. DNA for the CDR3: TGTGCCAGCAGTTTAATGTCCTATGGCTACACCTTC. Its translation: CASSLMSYGYTF.

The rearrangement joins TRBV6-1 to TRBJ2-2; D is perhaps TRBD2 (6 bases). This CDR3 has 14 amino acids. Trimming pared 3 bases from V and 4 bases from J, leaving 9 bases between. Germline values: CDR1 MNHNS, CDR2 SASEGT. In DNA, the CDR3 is TGTGCCAGCAGTGACAGGAGGGTCACCGGGGAGCTGTTTTTT. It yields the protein CASSDRRVTGELFF.

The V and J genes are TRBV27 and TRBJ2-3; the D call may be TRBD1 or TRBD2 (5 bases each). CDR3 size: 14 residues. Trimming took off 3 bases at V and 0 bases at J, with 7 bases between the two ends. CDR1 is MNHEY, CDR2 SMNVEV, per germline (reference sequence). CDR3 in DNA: TGTGCCAGCAGTTTGAGGGGTAGCACAGATACGCAGTATTTT. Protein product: CASSLRGSTDTQYF.

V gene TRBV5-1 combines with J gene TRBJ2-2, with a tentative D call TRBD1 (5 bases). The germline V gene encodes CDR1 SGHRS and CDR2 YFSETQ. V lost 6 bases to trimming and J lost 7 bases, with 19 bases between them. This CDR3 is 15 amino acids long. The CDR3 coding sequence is TGCGCCAGCACCCCGCCAGGGCCGATCGTCGGGGAGCTGTTTTTT. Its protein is CASTPPGPIVGELFF.

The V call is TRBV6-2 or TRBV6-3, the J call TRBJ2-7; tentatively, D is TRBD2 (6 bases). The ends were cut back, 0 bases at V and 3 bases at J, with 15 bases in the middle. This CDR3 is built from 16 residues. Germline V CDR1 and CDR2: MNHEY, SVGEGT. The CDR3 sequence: CASSYSKSYGGYEQYF. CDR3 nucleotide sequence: TGTGCCAGCAGTTACTCGAAGAGCTACGGGGGCTACGAGCAGTACTTC.

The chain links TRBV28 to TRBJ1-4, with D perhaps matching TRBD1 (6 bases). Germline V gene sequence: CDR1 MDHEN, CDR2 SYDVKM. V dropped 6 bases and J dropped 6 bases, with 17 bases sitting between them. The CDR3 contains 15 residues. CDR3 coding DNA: TGTGCCAGCAGCCCGATGAGGGGGGAGGATGAAAAACTGTTTTTT. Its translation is CASSPMRGEDEKLFF. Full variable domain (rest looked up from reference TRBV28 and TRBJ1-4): DVKVTQSSRYLVKRTGEKVFLECVQDMDHENMFWYRQDPGLGLRLIYFSYDVKMKEKGDIPEGYSVSREKKERFSLILESASTNQTSMYLCASSPMRGEDEKLFFGSGTQLSVL.